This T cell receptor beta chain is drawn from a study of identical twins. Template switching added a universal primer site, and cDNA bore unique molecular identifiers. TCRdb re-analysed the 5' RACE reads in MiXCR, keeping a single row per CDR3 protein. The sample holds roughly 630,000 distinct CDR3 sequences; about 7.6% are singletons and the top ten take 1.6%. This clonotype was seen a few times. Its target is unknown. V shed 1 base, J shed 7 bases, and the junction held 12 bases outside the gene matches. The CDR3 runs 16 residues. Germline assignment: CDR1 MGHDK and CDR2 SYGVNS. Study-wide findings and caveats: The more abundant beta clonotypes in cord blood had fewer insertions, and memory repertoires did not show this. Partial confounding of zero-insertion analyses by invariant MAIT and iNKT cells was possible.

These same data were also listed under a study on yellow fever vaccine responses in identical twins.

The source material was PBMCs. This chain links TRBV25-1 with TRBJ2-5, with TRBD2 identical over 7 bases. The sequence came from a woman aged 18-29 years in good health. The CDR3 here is CASSELVGIPGGTQYF. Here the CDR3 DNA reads TGTGCCAGCAGTGAATTAGTGGGAATCCCGGGGGGGACCCAGTACTTC.